Below are 16 T cell receptor beta chains sequenced from a single sample in a study of cytomegalovirus exposure and HLA in healthy donors. The PCR used 60 Vbeta and 13 Jbeta primers. Repertoires were generated with immunoSEQ multiplex PCR, while TCRdb's copy carries only in-frame clones and drops some. This repertoire shows 250,000 to 300,000 clones, about 83% found once; its top ten account for roughly 2%. Source material: PBMCs. These receptors originate from a woman aged 40 to 55 in good health and CMV-seropositive.

The chain recombines TRBV28 with TRBJ1-5, with D perhaps TRBD1 (6 bases). The CDR3 contains 15 residues. Trimming left V 5 bases short and J 7 bases short, with 18 bases between. CDR1 MDHEN and CDR2 SYDVKM come from the germline V gene. The CDR3 sequence is CASSPGQTEIQPQHF. The CDR3 nucleotides read TGTGCCAGCAGTCCAGGACAGACAGAAATCCAGCCCCAGCATTTT.

The rearrangement uses TRBV2 and TRBJ2-3; TRBD2 aligns across 8 bases. Losses at the gene ends were 4 bases for V and 0 bases for J; bases not matched to a gene: 9. Germline CDR1 reads SNHLY; CDR2 reads FYNNEI. The CDR3 consists of 17 residues. The CDR3 bases are TGTGCCAGCAGTGTACCGGGAGGGGGAGCTAGCACAGATACGCAGTATTTT. Protein: CASSVPGGGASTDTQYF.

The chain joins TRBV28 to TRBJ2-7, with D possibly TRBD1 on 5 matching bases. The germline V gene encodes CDR1 MDHEN and CDR2 SYDVKM. The V gene lost 8 bases and the J gene lost 3 bases, with 14 bases spanning the gap. CDR3 length: 13 residues. CDR3 in amino acids: CASSQGDHYEQYF. The CDR3, as DNA: TGTGCCAGCTCCCAGGGTGATCACTACGAGCAGTACTTC.

This clone was recorded a few times. V is TRBV30 and J is TRBJ1-4; maybe TRBD1 (5 bases). Deletions cut 3 bases from V and 8 bases from J, with 16 bases between. CDR1 and CDR2 from the germline V gene are GTSNPN and SVGIG (reference sequence). This CDR3 comprises 14 residues. CDR3 in amino acids: CAWSRHGGGEKLFF. CDR3 sequence (DNA): TGTGCCTGGAGCCGGCACGGGGGAGGGGAAAAACTGTTTTTT.

The chain combines TRBV19 with TRBJ2-7; possibly TRBD2 for D (5 bases). Per germline, CDR1 LNHDA and CDR2 SQIVND (reference sequence). This CDR3 comprises 15 residues. The ends were cut back, 5 bases at V and 2 bases at J, with 16 bases in the middle. CDR3 DNA sequence: TGTGCCAGTAGTTCCGGACGGGGTGATACCTACGAGCAGTACTTC. Amino acid sequence: CASSSGRGDTYEQYF.

The chain recombines TRBV7-8 with TRBJ2-4; D is perhaps TRBD2 (7 bases). The germline CDR1 and CDR2 sequences are SGHVS and FQNEAQ. The V gene lost 3 bases and the J gene lost 7 bases, with 16 bases spanning the gap. The CDR3 is 15 amino acids. CDR3 sequence (DNA): TGTGCCAGCAGCTTGGTACAGGGAGGGATGAACATTCAGTACTTC. This gives the protein CASSLVQGGMNIQYF.

This clone was seen once. DNA of the CDR3: TGTGCCAGCTCACCACCGAACGGAGCTAACTATGGCTACACCTTC. This gives the protein CASSPPNGANYGYTF. The chain recombines TRBV18 with TRBJ1-2; D not certain. This CDR3 has 15 residues. The V end lost 0 bases, the J end lost 0 bases, and 8 bases lay between the germline ends. Per germline, CDR1 KGHSH and CDR2 LQKENI.

The chain employs TRBV4-3 and TRBJ2-1; TRBD2 agrees at 9 bases. J lost 10 bases, V lost 1 base, and 2 bases had no gene match. The CDR3 consists of 13 residues. Germline V gene sequence: CDR1 LGHNA, CDR2 YSLEER. CDR3 in DNA: TGCGCCAGCAGCCAAGTCCTAGCGGGAGAGCAGTTCTTC. Amino acids: CASSQVLAGEQFF.

The chain has TRBV18 and TRBJ2-5; D remains unclear. Trimming shortened V by 3 bases and J by 5 bases, and 10 bases separated the two germline ends. The CDR3 loop spans 13 amino acids. Looked up from germline, CDR1 is KGHSH and CDR2 is LQKENI. Written as DNA, the CDR3 is TGTGCCAGCTCACCTCTTCCCGAGGAGACCCAGTACTTC. This translates into CASSPLPEETQYF.

This clone was detected once. The chain is built from TRBV5-4 and TRBJ1-2, with TRBD1 matching over 10 bases. CDR1 is SGHNT and CDR2 is YYREEE in the germline V gene (reference sequence). V was pared by 4 bases and J by 5 bases, with 11 bases of the junction left unmatched. The CDR3 covers 16 residues. The CDR3 loop reads CASSIRDRGKGYGYTF. Here the CDR3 DNA reads TGTGCCAGCAGCATCCGGGACAGGGGAAAGGGGTATGGCTACACCTTC. The complete variable domain, with remaining parts taken from reference TRBV5-4 and TRBJ1-2, reads ETGVTQSPTHLIKTRGQQVTLRCSSQSGHNTVSWYQQALGQGPQFIFQYYREEENGRGNFPPRFSGLQFPNYSSELNVNALELDDSALYLCASSIRDRGKGYGYTFGSGTRLTVV.

The gene calls are TRBV9 and TRBJ1-1; 9 bases align to TRBD1. The V segment lost 3 bases and the J segment 5 bases; nucleotides outside the gene matches: 8. Germline V gene sequence: CDR1 SGDLS, CDR2 YYNGEE. The CDR3 runs 15 residues. As DNA, the CDR3 is TGTGCCAGCAGCGCCTCACAGGGGGCGGGGACTGAAGCTTTCTTT. Translation gives CASSASQGAGTEAFF.

V and J are TRBV6-5 and TRBJ2-7; 8 positions agree with TRBD2. The CDR3 spans 12 residues. With V trimmed by 6 bases and J by 12 bases, 10 bases remained unmatched. In germline, CDR1 is MNHEY, CDR2 SVGAGI. The CDR3 region is CASSLTGTRLYF. In DNA, the CDR3 is TGTGCCAGCAGCCTAACCGGGACTAGACTGTACTTC.

The chain is built from TRBV5-1 and TRBJ1-1; 12 bases map to TRBD1. The V and J ends lost 2 bases and 7 bases, in that order; junction bases with no gene match: 6. Germline lookup yields CDR1 SGHRS and CDR2 YFSETQ. The CDR3 has 15 residues. The CDR3 sequence: CASSLGTGGTIEAFF. CDR3 bases: TGCGCCAGCAGCTTAGGGACAGGGGGCACCATTGAAGCTTTCTTT. Combining the CDR3 with reference TRBV5-1 and TRBJ1-1 gives the whole variable domain KAGVTQTPRYLIKTRGQQVTLSCSPISGHRSVSWYQQTPGQGLQFLFEYFSETQRNKGNFPGRFSGRQFSNSRSEMNVSTLELGDSALYLCASSLGTGGTIEAFFGQGTRLTVV.

This chain links TRBV4-2 with TRBJ1-5; 9 bases line up with TRBD1. CDR1 is LGHNA, CDR2 YNFKEQ, per germline. This CDR3 region has 15 residues. V dropped 1 base and J dropped 4; count of bases not matched to a gene: 2. CDR3 amino acids: CASSQVTGGNQPQHF. In DNA form, the CDR3 reads TGTGCCAGCAGCCAAGTGACAGGGGGGAATCAGCCCCAGCATTTT.

This chain links TRBV18 with TRBJ2-7, with TRBD1 matching 8 bases. J lost 3 bases, V lost 3 bases, and 7 bases had no gene match. Germline CDR1 KGHSH, CDR2 LQKENI. The length of the CDR3 is 15 residues. CDR3 sequence (DNA): TGTGCCAGCTCACCTTTGGACAGGGTGGACTACGAGCAGTACTTC. It encodes CASSPLDRVDYEQYF. The full variable domain, rest sourced from reference TRBV18 and TRBJ2-7, is NAGVMQNPRHLVRRRGQEARLRCSPMKGHSHVYWYRQLPEEGLKFMVYLQKENIIDESGMPKERFSAEFPKEGPSILRIQQVVRGDSAAYFCASSPLDRVDYEQYFGPGTRLTVT.

The rearrangement uses TRBV27 and TRBJ1-2, with TRBD1 matching over 9 bases. The CDR3 covers 14 residues. Unmatched junction bases numbered 10, after V lost 11 bases and J lost 3 bases. In germline, CDR1 is MNHEY, CDR2 SMNVEV (reference sequence). The CDR3 here is CASQRGQGDYGYTF. CDR3 nucleotide sequence: TGTGCCTCTCAACGGGGACAGGGCGACTATGGCTACACCTTC.